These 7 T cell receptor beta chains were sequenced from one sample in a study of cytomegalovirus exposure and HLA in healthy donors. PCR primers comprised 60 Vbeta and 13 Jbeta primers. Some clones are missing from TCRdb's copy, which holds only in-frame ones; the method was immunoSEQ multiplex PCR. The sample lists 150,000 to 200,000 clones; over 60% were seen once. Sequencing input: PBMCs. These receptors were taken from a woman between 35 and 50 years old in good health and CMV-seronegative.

CDR3 region: CASSIRGVGARDEQFF. As DNA, the CDR3 is TGTGCCAGTAGTATTCGTGGGGTTGGGGCTAGGGATGAGCAGTTCTTC. V usage is TRBV19 and J usage is TRBJ2-1, with a weak D call TRBD1 (5 bases). The CDR3 runs 16 residues. The germline V gene has CDR1 LNHDA and CDR2 SQIVND (reference sequence). V lost 3 bases to trimming and J lost 8 bases, with 20 bases between them.

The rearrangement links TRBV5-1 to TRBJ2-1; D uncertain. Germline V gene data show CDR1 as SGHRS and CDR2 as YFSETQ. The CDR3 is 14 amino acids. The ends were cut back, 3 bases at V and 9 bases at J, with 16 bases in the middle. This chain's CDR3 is CASSSLDSSGEQFF. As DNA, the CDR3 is TGCGCCAGCAGCTCTTTAGACTCGTCCGGTGAGCAGTTCTTC.

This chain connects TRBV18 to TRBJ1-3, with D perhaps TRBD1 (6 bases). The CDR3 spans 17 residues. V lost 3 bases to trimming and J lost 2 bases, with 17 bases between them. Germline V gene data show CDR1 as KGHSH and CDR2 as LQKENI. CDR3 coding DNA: TGTGCCAGCTCACCCTCATCTCAGGGGTCGGCTGGAAACACCATATATTTT. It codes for CASSPSSQGSAGNTIYF.

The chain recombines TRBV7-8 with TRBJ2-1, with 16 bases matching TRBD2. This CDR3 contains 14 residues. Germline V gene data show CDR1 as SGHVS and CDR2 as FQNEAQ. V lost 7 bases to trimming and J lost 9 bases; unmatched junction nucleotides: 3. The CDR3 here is CASKGTSGGGEQFF. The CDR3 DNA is TGTGCCAGCAAAGGGACTAGCGGGGGGGGTGAGCAGTTCTTC.

The DNA for the CDR3 is TGTGCCAGCAGCTCGGGAGCGAGGTTATCCTTCGATGGCTACACCTTC. Translation gives CASSSGARLSFDGYTF. The chain recombines TRBV7-2 with TRBJ1-2; D is undetermined. The CDR3 has 16 amino acids. Germline CDR1 and CDR2: SGHTA and FQGNSA. The germline V and J ends were trimmed by 4 bases and 6 bases, with 21 bases remaining between them.

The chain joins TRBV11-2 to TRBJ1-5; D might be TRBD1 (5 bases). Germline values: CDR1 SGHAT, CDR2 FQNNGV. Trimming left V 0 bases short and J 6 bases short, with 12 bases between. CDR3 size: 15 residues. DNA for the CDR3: TGTGCCAGCAGCTTAGAGGGGGGGGTAGCTCAGCCCCAGCATTTT. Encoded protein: CASSLEGGVAQPQHF.

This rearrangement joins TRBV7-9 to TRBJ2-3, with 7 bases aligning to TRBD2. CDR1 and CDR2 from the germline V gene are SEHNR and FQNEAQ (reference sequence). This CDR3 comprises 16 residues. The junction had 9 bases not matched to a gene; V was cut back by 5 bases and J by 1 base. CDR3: CASSPYEAGGTDTQYF. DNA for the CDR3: TGTGCCAGCAGCCCTTATGAGGCGGGAGGCACAGATACGCAGTATTTT.